The rows below give T cell receptor beta chains drawn from one sample of a study of shared clonotypes between healthy human individuals. Assay: immunoSEQ multiplex PCR; the TCRdb copy retains only in-frame clones and omits some. The table records 2,100,000 or so clones, 95% of them present only once. Input material: naive CD4+ T cells sorted from blood. Receptor source: a man between 18 and 35 years old in good health. Each CDR3 is given with its conserved first and last residue. A D gene is named only where the DNA matches it firmly. The size field is filled for only some rows; it gives once, few, many or a size class.

clone_size: .; j_call: TRBJ2-3; v_call: TRBV5-1; d_call: .; cdr3_nt: TGCGCCAGCAGCTTCCTCGGCAACCGGGGCCTTAGCACAGATACGCAGTATTTT; cdr3_aa: CASSFLGNRGLSTDTQYF
clone_size: .; j_call: TRBJ2-4; v_call: TRBV2; d_call: .; cdr3_nt: TGTGCCAGCGGGGAGGAAGGTTATGCCATTCAGTACTTC; cdr3_aa: CASGEEGYAIQYF
clone_size: .; j_call: TRBJ1-2; v_call: TRBV4-1; d_call: .; cdr3_nt: TGCGCCAGCAGCCAAGTTGGAGGAGGTCGCGGCTACACCTTC; cdr3_aa: CASSQVGGGRGYTF
clone_size: .; j_call: TRBJ2-1; v_call: TRBV6-6; d_call: TRBD2; cdr3_nt: TGTGCCAGCAGTGCACCGGGACTAGCGGGGGGGCATGAGCAGTTCTTC; cdr3_aa: CASSAPGLAGGHEQFF
clone_size: .; j_call: TRBJ2-7; v_call: TRBV30; d_call: TRBD2; cdr3_nt: TGTGCCTGGAGCTCTGTAGCGGGGGGATACGAGCAGTACTTC; cdr3_aa: CAWSSVAGGYEQYF
clone_size: .; j_call: TRBJ1-5; v_call: TRBV5-6; d_call: TRBD1; cdr3_nt: TGTGCCAGCAGCTTGTCGGGACAGGGGGCTTCACAGCCCCAGCATTTT; cdr3_aa: CASSLSGQGASQPQHF
clone_size: .; j_call: TRBJ1-5; v_call: TRBV6-5; d_call: .; cdr3_nt: TGTGCCAGCAGTTACTCGAACGGGCATCAGCCCCAGCATTTT; cdr3_aa: CASSYSNGHQPQHF
clone_size: few; j_call: TRBJ1-3; v_call: TRBV11-2; d_call: TRBD1; cdr3_nt: TGTGCCAGCATCCCGACAGGGGCTGGAAACACCATATATTTT; cdr3_aa: CASIPTGAGNTIYF
clone_size: .; j_call: TRBJ2-3; v_call: TRBV19; d_call: TRBD2; cdr3_nt: TGTGCCAGTACCTCCGGGACTAGCGGGAGCTTAGGGGATACGCAGTATTTT; cdr3_aa: CASTSGTSGSLGDTQYF
clone_size: once; j_call: TRBJ1-1; v_call: TRBV4-1; d_call: TRBD1; cdr3_nt: TGCGCCAGCAGCCAAGACCCGACAGGGTCAGCCACTGAAGCTTTCTTT; cdr3_aa: CASSQDPTGSATEAFF
clone_size: .; j_call: TRBJ1-4; v_call: TRBV28; d_call: TRBD1; cdr3_nt: TGTGCCAGCAGTTTAAGGGACAGGGGGGGAAGAAAACTGTTTTTT; cdr3_aa: CASSLRDRGGRKLFF
clone_size: .; j_call: TRBJ2-3; v_call: TRBV7-9; d_call: .; cdr3_nt: TGTGCCAGCAGCCCACTAGGATCCACAGATACGCAGTATTTT; cdr3_aa: CASSPLGSTDTQYF
clone_size: .; j_call: TRBJ2-5; v_call: TRBV20-1; d_call: .; cdr3_nt: TGCAGTGTGTTTAGAGAGACCCAGTACTTC; cdr3_aa: CSVFRETQYF
clone_size: .; j_call: TRBJ1-1; v_call: TRBV6-1; d_call: TRBD1; cdr3_nt: TGTGCCAGCAGTGAAGCGCTACGCCGGGACAGGGGTACTGAAGCTTTCTTT; cdr3_aa: CASSEALRRDRGTEAFF
clone_size: .; j_call: TRBJ2-1; v_call: TRBV7-9; d_call: .; cdr3_nt: TGTGCCAGCAGCTTACAGGAAAGGAATGAGCAGTTCTTC; cdr3_aa: CASSLQERNEQFF
clone_size: .; j_call: TRBJ2-1; v_call: TRBV11-1; d_call: .; cdr3_nt: TGTGCCAGCAGCCGACAGGTGAATGAGCAGTTCTTC; cdr3_aa: CASSRQVNEQFF
clone_size: .; j_call: TRBJ2-7; v_call: TRBV5-6; d_call: TRBD2; cdr3_nt: TGTGCCAGCAGCTTGGTTTCGCTAGCGGGCACCTACGAGCAGTACTTC; cdr3_aa: CASSLVSLAGTYEQYF
clone_size: .; j_call: TRBJ2-3; v_call: TRBV21-1; d_call: .; cdr3_nt: TGTGCCAGCAGCACAGAGTGCCGGGGTCCGCGCACAGATACGCAGTATTTT; cdr3_aa: CASSTECRGPRTDTQYF
clone_size: .; j_call: TRBJ2-6; v_call: TRBV5-6; d_call: .; cdr3_nt: TGTGCCAGCAGCATCCGGACGAGCACTGGGGCCAACGTCCTGACTTTC; cdr3_aa: CASSIRTSTGANVLTF
clone_size: .; j_call: TRBJ1-3; v_call: TRBV18; d_call: .; cdr3_nt: TGTGCCAGCTCATATGACAGCGGGCCTGGAAACACCATATATTTT; cdr3_aa: CASSYDSGPGNTIYF
clone_size: .; j_call: TRBJ1-5; v_call: TRBV7-9; d_call: .; cdr3_nt: TGTGCCAGCAGCTTAGGGACAGCTCCCCTGGCCCAGCATTTT; cdr3_aa: CASSLGTAPLAQHF
clone_size: .; j_call: TRBJ2-2; v_call: TRBV7-2; d_call: TRBD2; cdr3_nt: TGTGCCAGCAGCTTAGGTCCTAGCGGGAGCAACACCGGGGAGCTGTTTTTT; cdr3_aa: CASSLGPSGSNTGELFF
clone_size: .; j_call: TRBJ2-7; v_call: TRBV6-5; d_call: TRBD1; cdr3_nt: TGTGCCAGCAGTCTCCGGGACAGGGGTTCCTACGAGCAGTACTTC; cdr3_aa: CASSLRDRGSYEQYF
clone_size: .; j_call: TRBJ2-1; v_call: TRBV5-4; d_call: TRBD1; cdr3_nt: TGTGCCAGCAGCCCCGACAGGGGGCCCTACAATGAGCAGTTCTTC; cdr3_aa: CASSPDRGPYNEQFF
clone_size: .; j_call: TRBJ2-2; v_call: TRBV9; d_call: .; cdr3_nt: TGTGCCAGCAGCGCACAAGGGCCCCCGGGGACCGGGGAGCTGTTTTTT; cdr3_aa: CASSAQGPPGTGELFF
clone_size: .; j_call: TRBJ2-1; v_call: TRBV15; d_call: .; cdr3_nt: TGTGCCACCAGCAGAGCTTCCTCCTCTTACAATGAGCAGTTCTTC; cdr3_aa: CATSRASSSYNEQFF
clone_size: .; j_call: TRBJ2-7; v_call: TRBV5-1; d_call: .; cdr3_nt: TGCGCCAGCAGCCCAAAATCCCCTGACAGTTCCTACGAGCAGTACTTC; cdr3_aa: CASSPKSPDSSYEQYF
clone_size: .; j_call: TRBJ2-7; v_call: TRBV5-1; d_call: .; cdr3_nt: TGCGCCAGCAGCTTGGCCCGGGTCCCTGGCGAGCAGTACTTC; cdr3_aa: CASSLARVPGEQYF
clone_size: .; j_call: TRBJ1-1; v_call: TRBV7-8; d_call: .; cdr3_nt: TGTGCCAGCAGCTTAGAGGCAGGGAAGAACACTGAAGCTTTCTTT; cdr3_aa: CASSLEAGKNTEAFF
clone_size: .; j_call: TRBJ2-3; v_call: TRBV30; d_call: TRBD2; cdr3_nt: TGTGCCTGGAGTCCCGGACTAGCGGGCACAGATACGCAGTATTTT; cdr3_aa: CAWSPGLAGTDTQYF
clone_size: .; j_call: TRBJ2-7; v_call: TRBV7-2; d_call: .; cdr3_nt: TGTGCCAGCAGCTTACAGGGGCGTTCATACTACGAGCAGTACTTC; cdr3_aa: CASSLQGRSYYEQYF
clone_size: .; j_call: TRBJ1-6; v_call: TRBV5-1; d_call: .; cdr3_nt: TGCGCCAGCAGCTTGGAACTGCAGAATTCACCCCTCCACTTT; cdr3_aa: CASSLELQNSPLHF
clone_size: .; j_call: TRBJ2-7; v_call: TRBV28; d_call: TRBD1; cdr3_nt: TGTGCCAGCATCCTGACAGGGGGCCAGAACGAGCAGTACTTC; cdr3_aa: CASILTGGQNEQYF
clone_size: .; j_call: TRBJ2-7; v_call: TRBV19; d_call: .; cdr3_nt: TGTGCCAGTAGTATAGGTACGACTACGCAGCAGTACTTC; cdr3_aa: CASSIGTTTQQYF
clone_size: .; j_call: TRBJ1-5; v_call: TRBV5-8; d_call: .; cdr3_nt: TGTGCCAGCAGAACAAGTGAACAGCCCCAGCATTTT; cdr3_aa: CASRTSEQPQHF
clone_size: .; j_call: TRBJ2-7; v_call: TRBV11-2; d_call: TRBD2; cdr3_nt: TGTGCCAGCAGCTCCCTAACCGGGCGACTAGCGATCCACGAGCAGTACTTC; cdr3_aa: CASSSLTGRLAIHEQYF
clone_size: .; j_call: TRBJ1-2; v_call: TRBV4-3; d_call: .; cdr3_nt: TGCGCCAGCAGCCAAGATCAGGGATCGATAAACTATGGCTACACCTTC; cdr3_aa: CASSQDQGSINYGYTF
clone_size: .; j_call: TRBJ1-2; v_call: TRBV6-1; d_call: TRBD1; cdr3_nt: TGTGCCAGCAGTTTAAAAAGGCAGGGGGCTTTATCCTACACCTTC; cdr3_aa: CASSLKRQGALSYTF
clone_size: .; j_call: TRBJ2-3; v_call: TRBV6-1; d_call: .; cdr3_nt: TGTGCCAGCAGTGAGCCAGATACGCAGTATTTT; cdr3_aa: CASSEPDTQYF
clone_size: .; j_call: TRBJ1-4; v_call: TRBV30; d_call: .; cdr3_nt: TGTGCCTGGGGATGGAGGGGATCCGAAAAACTGTTTTTT; cdr3_aa: CAWGWRGSEKLFF
clone_size: .; j_call: TRBJ2-3; v_call: TRBV5-1; d_call: .; cdr3_nt: TGCGCCAGCAGCTTTGCGGGGAACACAGATACGCAGTATTTT; cdr3_aa: CASSFAGNTDTQYF
clone_size: .; j_call: TRBJ1-2; v_call: TRBV4-3; d_call: .; cdr3_nt: TGCGCCAGCAGCCAAGAGCCCTTAGCTAACTATGGCTACACCTTC; cdr3_aa: CASSQEPLANYGYTF
clone_size: .; j_call: TRBJ1-4; v_call: TRBV28; d_call: .; cdr3_nt: TGTGCCAGCAGTTCTCCCGGGAAACCAAATGAAAAACTGTTTTTT; cdr3_aa: CASSSPGKPNEKLFF
clone_size: .; j_call: TRBJ1-5; v_call: TRBV7-8; d_call: .; cdr3_nt: TGTGCCAGCAGCTTAAGGGCCGTTCAGCCCCAGCATTTT; cdr3_aa: CASSLRAVQPQHF